These 2 T cell receptor beta chains share one sample of origin, sequenced in a study of OX40 agonist ivuxolimab in advanced cancers. Assay: immunoSEQ multiplex PCR; the TCRdb copy retains only in-frame clones and omits some. The table includes around 60,000 clones, 84% detected once. The material was CD4+ or CD8+ T cells sorted from blood, obtained in a trial of the OX40 agonist ivuxolimab. The receptor source for this set is an adult with an advanced solid tumor such as melanoma, head and neck, liver or kidney cancer.

This clone appeared once. V usage is TRBV7-8 and J usage is TRBJ2-2, with D uncertain. Trimming left V 5 bases short and J 0 bases short, with 10 bases between. Germline-derived CDR1 and CDR2 are SGHVS and FQNEAQ. CDR3 length: 15 amino acids. CDR3 in DNA: TGTGCCAGCAGCGGTCCAGCTGCGAACACCGGGGAGCTGTTTTTT. This gives the protein CASSGPAANTGELFF.

The chain combines TRBV7-9 with TRBJ2-1, with D unclear. CDR1 is SEHNR, CDR2 FQNEAQ, per germline (reference sequence). V gave up 8 bases and J gave up 8 bases, with 16 bases separating them. CDR3 length: 13 residues. The CDR3 loop is CASGSPPGHEQFF. The CDR3 DNA follows: TGTGCCAGCGGAAGCCCCCCAGGCCATGAGCAGTTCTTC. The variable domain in full, with the rest retrieved from reference TRBV7-9 and TRBJ2-1, is DTGVSQNPRHKITKRGQNVTFRCDPISEHNRLYWYRQTLGQGPEFLTYFQNEAQLEKSRLLSDRFSAERPKGSFSTLEIQRTEQGDSAMYLCASGSPPGHEQFFGPGTRLTVL.